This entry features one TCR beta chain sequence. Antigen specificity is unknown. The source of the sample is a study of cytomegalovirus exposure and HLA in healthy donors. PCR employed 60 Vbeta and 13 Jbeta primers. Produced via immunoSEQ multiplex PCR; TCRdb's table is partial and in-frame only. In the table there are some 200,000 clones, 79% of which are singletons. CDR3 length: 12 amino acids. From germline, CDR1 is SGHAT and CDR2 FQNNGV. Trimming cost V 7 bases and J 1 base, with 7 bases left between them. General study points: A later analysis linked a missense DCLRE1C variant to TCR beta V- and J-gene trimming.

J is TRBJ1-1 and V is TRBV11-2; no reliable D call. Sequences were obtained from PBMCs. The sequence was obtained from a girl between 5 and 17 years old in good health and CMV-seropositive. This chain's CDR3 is CASTNSNTEAFF. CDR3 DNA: TGTGCCAGCACCAATTCGAACACTGAAGCTTTCTTT.